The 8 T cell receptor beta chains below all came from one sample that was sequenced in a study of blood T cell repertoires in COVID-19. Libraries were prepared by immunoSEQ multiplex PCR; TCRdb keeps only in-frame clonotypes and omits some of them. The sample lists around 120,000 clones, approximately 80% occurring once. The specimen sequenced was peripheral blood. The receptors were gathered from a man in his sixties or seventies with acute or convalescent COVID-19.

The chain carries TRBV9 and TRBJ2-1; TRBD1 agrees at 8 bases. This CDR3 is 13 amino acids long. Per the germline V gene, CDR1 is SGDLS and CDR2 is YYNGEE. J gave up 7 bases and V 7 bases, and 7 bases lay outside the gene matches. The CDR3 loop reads CASSRQGYNEQFF. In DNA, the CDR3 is TGTGCCAGCTCCCGACAGGGGTATAATGAGCAGTTCTTC.

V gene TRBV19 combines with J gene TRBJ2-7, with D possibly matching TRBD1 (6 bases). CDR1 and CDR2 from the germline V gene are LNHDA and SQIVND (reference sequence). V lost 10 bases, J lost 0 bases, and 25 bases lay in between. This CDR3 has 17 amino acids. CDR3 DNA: TGTGCCACGTCACTAGAGGGCTTTGACAGGAGCTCCTACGAGCAGTACTTC. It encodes CATSLEGFDRSSYEQYF.

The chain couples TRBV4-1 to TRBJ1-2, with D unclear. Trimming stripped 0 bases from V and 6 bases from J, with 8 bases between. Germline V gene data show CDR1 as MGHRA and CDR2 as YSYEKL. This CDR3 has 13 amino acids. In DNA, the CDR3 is TGCGCCAGCAGCCAAGAAAGAGCGGATGGCTACACCTTC. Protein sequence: CASSQERADGYTF.

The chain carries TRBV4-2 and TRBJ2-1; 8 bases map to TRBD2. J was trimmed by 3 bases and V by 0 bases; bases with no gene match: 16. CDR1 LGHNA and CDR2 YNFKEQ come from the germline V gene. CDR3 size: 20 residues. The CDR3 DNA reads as TGTGCCAGCAGCCAAGACCGTTCTGGAGCAGCGGGGGACTTCTACAATGAGCAGTTCTTC. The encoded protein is CASSQDRSGAAGDFYNEQFF.

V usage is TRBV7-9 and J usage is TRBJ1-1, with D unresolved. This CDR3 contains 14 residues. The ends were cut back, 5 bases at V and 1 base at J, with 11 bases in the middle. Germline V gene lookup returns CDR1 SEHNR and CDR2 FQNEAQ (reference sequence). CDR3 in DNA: TGTGCCAGCAGCCGCGCGGGAGAGAACACTGAAGCTTTCTTT. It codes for CASSRAGENTEAFF.

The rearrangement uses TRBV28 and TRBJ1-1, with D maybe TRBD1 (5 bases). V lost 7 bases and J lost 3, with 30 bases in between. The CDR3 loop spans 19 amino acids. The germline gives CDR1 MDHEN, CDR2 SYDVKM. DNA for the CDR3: TGTGCCAGCACCAATCCCTGGGAGGGGTACCTTCCATTGGACACTGAAGCTTTCTTT. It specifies CASTNPWEGYLPLDTEAFF.

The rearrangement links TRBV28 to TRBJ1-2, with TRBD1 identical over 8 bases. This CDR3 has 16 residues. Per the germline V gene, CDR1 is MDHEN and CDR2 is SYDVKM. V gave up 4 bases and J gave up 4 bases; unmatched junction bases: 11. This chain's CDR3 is CASSSIGQGKVYGYTF. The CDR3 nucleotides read TGTGCCAGCAGTTCAATTGGACAGGGAAAAGTCTATGGCTACACCTTC.

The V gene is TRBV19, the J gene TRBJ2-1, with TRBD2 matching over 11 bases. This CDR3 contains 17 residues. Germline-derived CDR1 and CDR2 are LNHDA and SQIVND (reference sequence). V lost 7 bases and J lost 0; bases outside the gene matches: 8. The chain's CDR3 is CASKPSGGPSSYNEQFF. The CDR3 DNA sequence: TGTGCCAGTAAGCCTAGCGGGGGGCCTAGCTCCTACAATGAGCAGTTCTTC.